Detailed here is one TCR beta chain. Its antigen is still unknown. This CDR3 contains 15 residues. The V end lost 0 bases, the J end lost 4 bases, and 16 bases lay between the germline ends. Germline V lookup: CDR1 GTSNPN, CDR2 SVGIG (reference sequence). The treatment: oral pan-JAK inhibitor, 5-10 mg twice daily. Peripheral blood samples and lesional scalp punch biopsies were obtained from alopecia areata patients. The data originate from a study of CD8+ T cells in alopecia areata. Notes on the study in general: Among the top 100, expanded CD8+ clones, as well as scalp clonality, were significantly decreased by tofacitinib.

It was cDNA, reverse transcribed from extracted RNA, that served as the sequencing template. The data were produced by immunoSEQ multiplex PCR, yet TCRdb's version contains in-frame clones alone and is incomplete. This repertoire shows roughly 200,000 clones, less than 45% found once; its top ten account for 0.48%. V usage is TRBV30 and J usage is TRBJ2-7, with D possibly being TRBD1 (6 bases). The clonotype comes from a human donor with alopecia areata. Source: CD4+ T cells sorted from blood, taken at approximately week 30, from a patient treated with tofacitinib. This CDR3 is CAWSVRYQGRYEQYF. The CDR3, as DNA: TGTGCCTGGAGTGTCCGTTATCAGGGGCGGTACGAGCAGTACTTC.